The 15 T cell receptor beta chains below were found in one sample sequenced in a study of blood T cell repertoires in COVID-19. TCRdb keeps only in-frame clones here, not all; method: immunoSEQ multiplex PCR. Of a few hundred thousand clones in the sample, roughly 89% were seen once. Material: peripheral blood. The receptors here all came from a woman in her 30s with active or convalescent COVID-19.

This chain connects TRBV5-4 to TRBJ2-7; D uncertain. The CDR3 is 14 residues long. V lost 1 base and J lost 0, with 8 bases in between. CDR1 is SGHNT and CDR2 is YYREEE in the germline V gene (reference sequence). The CDR3 DNA reads TGTGCCAGCAGCTTGAAGGAGAGCTCCTACGAGCAGTACTTC. Its protein is CASSLKESSYEQYF.

The sample holds one count of this clone. The chain uses TRBV4-2 and TRBJ2-1; 8 nucleotides align to TRBD2. This CDR3 comprises 14 residues. Trimming took 6 bases from V and 6 from J; bases not matched to a gene: 7. Germline CDR1 and CDR2: LGHNA and YNFKEQ. The chain's CDR3 is CASSSGVTINEQFF. In nucleotides, the CDR3 is TGTGCCAGCAGTAGCGGGGTGACAATCAATGAGCAGTTCTTC.

The J gene is TRBJ2-2, the V gene TRBV5-1; 8 positions match TRBD1. Germline V gene lookup returns CDR1 SGHRS and CDR2 YFSETQ. Trimming removed 4 bases from V and 5 bases from J; junction bases left unmatched: 4. This CDR3 has 14 amino acids. CDR3 sequence reads: CASSTDRGTGELFF. The CDR3 DNA reads TGCGCCAGCAGCACTGACAGGGGAACCGGGGAGCTGTTTTTT.

The gene calls are TRBV2 and TRBJ2-7; no clear D gene. Germline values: CDR1 SNHLY, CDR2 FYNNEI. V lost 3 bases and J lost 6, with 6 bases in between. The CDR3 is 11 amino acids. For the CDR3, the DNA is TGTGCCAGCAGTGATTCCCGCGAGCAGTACTTC. The encoded protein is CASSDSREQYF.

This sequence joins TRBV7-9 and TRBJ2-5, with a possible D match to TRBD1 (6 bases). Looked up from germline, CDR1 is SEHNR and CDR2 is FQNEAQ (reference sequence). The CDR3 is made up of 15 amino acids. Trimming left V 1 base short and J 4 bases short, with 13 bases between. The DNA of the CDR3 is TGTGCCAGCAGCTTAGAGGGGGTTTTTGGAGAGACCCAGTACTTC. Amino acids: CASSLEGVFGETQYF.

The V gene is TRBV2, the J gene TRBJ1-2; D may be TRBD1 (6 bases). This CDR3 is built from 14 residues. Germline V gene lookup returns CDR1 SNHLY and CDR2 FYNNEI. With 6 bases removed from V and 2 bases from J, the gap between germline ends came to 13 bases. In DNA form, the CDR3 reads TGTGCCAGCAGAACAGGGAGGGGGAACTATGGCTACACCTTC. The encoded protein is CASRTGRGNYGYTF.

This clone was observed once. The chain combines TRBV4-2 with TRBJ1-3; unclear D gene. The germline V gene has CDR1 LGHNA and CDR2 YNFKEQ. V lost 2 bases and J lost 3, with 29 bases in between. The CDR3 has 21 residues. CDR3 DNA sequence: TGTGCCAGCAGCCAACGATTCCCTCTTGAAAAACGGGTCGGCAGTGGAAACACCATATATTTT. Residues: CASSQRFPLEKRVGSGNTIYF.

J is TRBJ2-1 and V is TRBV24-1; D is unresolved. V shed 6 bases and J shed 10 bases, with 15 bases lying between them. Per the germline V gene, CDR1 is KGHDR and CDR2 is SFDVKD. The CDR3 runs to 13 residues. The CDR3 region is CATSRSAFGEQFF. CDR3 coding DNA: TGTGCCACCAGTAGGTCGGCCTTCGGGGAGCAGTTCTTC.

This chain joins TRBV9 and TRBJ1-4; 7 nucleotides align to TRBD1. Trimming took 4 bases from V and 4 from J; bases not matched to a gene: 4. Germline V gene lookup returns CDR1 SGDLS and CDR2 YYNGEE. The CDR3 runs 14 residues. The DNA of the CDR3 is TGTGCCAGCAGCCAGGGGGATAATAATGAAAAACTGTTTTTT. It encodes CASSQGDNNEKLFF.

V usage is TRBV4-3 and J usage is TRBJ2-5, with no clear D. The CDR3 is 13 residues long. Germline loops: CDR1 LGHNA, CDR2 YSLEER. Trimming pared 0 bases from V and 6 bases from J, leaving 8 bases between. The CDR3: CASSQDIEKTQYF. DNA of the CDR3: TGCGCCAGCAGCCAAGATATAGAGAAGACCCAGTACTTC.

V gene TRBV3-1 (or the pseudogene TRBV3-2) combines with J gene TRBJ1-1, with D tentatively TRBD1 (6 bases). This CDR3 is 18 amino acids long. Germline lookup yields CDR1 LGHDT and CDR2 YNNKEL (reference sequence). V was clipped by 4 bases and J by 3 bases, with 24 bases between them. The CDR3: CASSPILTLAGADTEAFF. The CDR3 region has the DNA TGTGCCAGCAGCCCGATCCTAACTTTGGCGGGGGCGGACACTGAAGCTTTCTTT.

The rearrangement links TRBV7-8 to TRBJ2-7, with 9 bases matching TRBD1. V dropped 4 bases and J dropped 3; count of bases not matched to a gene: 7. Per germline, CDR1 SGHVS and CDR2 FQNEAQ. CDR3 size: 15 residues. CDR3 residues: CASSSLPGQGYEQYF. For the CDR3, the DNA is TGTGCCAGCAGCTCATTACCGGGACAGGGCTACGAGCAGTACTTC.

The chain employs TRBV7-2 and TRBJ1-6; weak D call: TRBD1 (6 bases). The CDR3 length is 17 residues. Trimming stripped 0 bases from V and 5 bases from J, with 14 bases between. Germline V gives CDR1 SGHTA, CDR2 FQGNSA. The CDR3 DNA is TGTGCCAGCAGCTTAGCAAACAGGGTACAGAATAATTCACCCCTCCACTTT. Protein product: CASSLANRVQNNSPLHF.

The genes are TRBV5-1 and TRBJ1-6; D is uncertain. Germline lookup yields CDR1 SGHRS and CDR2 YFSETQ. The CDR3 has 14 amino acids. Trimming removed 4 bases from V and 13 bases from J, with 18 bases in between. The CDR3 region has the DNA TGCGCCAGCAGCCCGACCGAAGGAGTTCTCCCCCTCCACTTT. This translates into CASSPTEGVLPLHF.

The chain carries TRBV7-6 and TRBJ2-3; D gene uncertain. This CDR3 contains 13 residues. From germline, CDR1 is SGHVS and CDR2 FNYEAQ. Trimming removed 1 base at V and 4 bases at J, with 6 bases between. CDR3 DNA sequence: TGTGCCAGCAGCTTAGACCTACCAGATACGCAGTATTTT. Translating it yields CASSLDLPDTQYF.